This TCR beta chain comes out of a study of blood T cell repertoires in COVID-19. Recruitment covered some 25 US areas and drew participants whose ages spanned roughly 18 to 90 years. Donors in Cohort 3 who had recovered were those with two negative PCRs, healthcare professional clearance, or resolution of their symptoms. TCRdb's copy holds only in-frame clones and misses some; the assay was immunoSEQ multiplex PCR. Here the sample spans about 140,000 clones, around 85% being singletons. CDR1 is LGHDT and CDR2 is YNNKEL in the germline V gene (reference sequence). This CDR3 contains 13 residues. The V gene lost 2 bases and the J gene lost 4 bases, with 8 bases spanning the gap.

The chain links TRBV3-1 (or the pseudogene TRBV3-2) to TRBJ1-1; D is perhaps TRBD1 (6 bases). Sequenced input: PBMCs or T cells enriched from blood (not recorded which). This sequence originates from a woman in her thirties or forties who had recovered from COVID-19. This chain's CDR3 is CASSQRGSTEAFF. DNA of the CDR3: TGTGCCAGCAGCCAAAGGGGGTCCACTGAAGCTTTCTTT.